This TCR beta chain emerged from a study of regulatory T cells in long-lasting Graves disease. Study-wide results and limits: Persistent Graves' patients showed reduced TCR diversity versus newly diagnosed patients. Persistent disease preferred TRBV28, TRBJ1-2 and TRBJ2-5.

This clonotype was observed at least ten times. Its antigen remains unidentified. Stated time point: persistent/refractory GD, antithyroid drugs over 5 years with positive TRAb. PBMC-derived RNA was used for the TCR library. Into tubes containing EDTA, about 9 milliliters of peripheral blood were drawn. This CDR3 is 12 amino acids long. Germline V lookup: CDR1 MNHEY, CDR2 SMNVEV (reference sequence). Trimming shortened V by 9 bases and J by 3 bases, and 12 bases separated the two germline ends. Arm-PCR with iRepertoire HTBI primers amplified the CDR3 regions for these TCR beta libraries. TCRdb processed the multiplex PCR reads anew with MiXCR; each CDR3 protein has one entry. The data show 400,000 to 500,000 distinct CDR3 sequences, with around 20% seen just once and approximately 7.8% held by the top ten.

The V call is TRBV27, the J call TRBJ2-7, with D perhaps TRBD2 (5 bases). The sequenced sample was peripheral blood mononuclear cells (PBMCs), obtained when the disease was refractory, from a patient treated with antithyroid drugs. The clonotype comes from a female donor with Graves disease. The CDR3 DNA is TGTGCCAGTGGACTGCTCCACTACGAGCAGTACTTC. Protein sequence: CASGLLHYEQYF.